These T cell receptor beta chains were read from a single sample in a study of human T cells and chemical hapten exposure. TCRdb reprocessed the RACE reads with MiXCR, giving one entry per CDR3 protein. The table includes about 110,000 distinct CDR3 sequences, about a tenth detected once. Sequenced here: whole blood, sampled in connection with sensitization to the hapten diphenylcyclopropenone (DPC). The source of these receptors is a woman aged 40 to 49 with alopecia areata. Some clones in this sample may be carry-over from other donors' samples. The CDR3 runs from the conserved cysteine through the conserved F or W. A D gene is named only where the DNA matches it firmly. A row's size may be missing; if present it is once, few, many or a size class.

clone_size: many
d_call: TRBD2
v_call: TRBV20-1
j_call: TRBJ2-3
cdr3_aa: CSAQREGLGTDTQYF
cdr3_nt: TGCAGTGCCCAACGCGAGGGACTAGGCACAGATACGCAGTATTTT

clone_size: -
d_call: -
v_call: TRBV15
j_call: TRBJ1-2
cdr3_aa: CATSRGLGGTNYGYTF
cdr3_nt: TGTGCCACCAGCAGAGGTCTGGGGGGAACAAACTATGGCTACACCTTC

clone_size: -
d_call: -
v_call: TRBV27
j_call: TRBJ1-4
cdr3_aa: CASSLRETNEKLFF
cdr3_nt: TGTGCCAGCAGCCTCCGTGAGACTAATGAAAAACTGTTTTTT

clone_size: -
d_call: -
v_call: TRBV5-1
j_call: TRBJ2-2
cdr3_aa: CASTLDRPTGELFF
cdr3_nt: TGCGCCAGCACTCTCGACAGGCCCACCGGGGAGCTGTTTTTT

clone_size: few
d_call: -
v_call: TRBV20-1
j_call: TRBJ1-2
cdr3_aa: CSARLRGPGPLDSYGYTF
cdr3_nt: TGCAGTGCTAGACTGAGGGGACCAGGGCCACTCGATAGCTATGGCTACACCTTC

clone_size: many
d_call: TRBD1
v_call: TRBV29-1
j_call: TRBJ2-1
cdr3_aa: CSVTLGQESSYNEQFF
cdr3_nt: TGCAGCGTGACCCTGGGACAGGAGAGCTCCTACAATGAGCAGTTCTTC

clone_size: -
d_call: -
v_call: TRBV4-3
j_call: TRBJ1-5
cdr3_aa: CASSRERNSNQPQHF
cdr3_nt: TGCGCCAGCAGCCGGGAGAGGAACAGCAATCAGCCCCAGCATTTT

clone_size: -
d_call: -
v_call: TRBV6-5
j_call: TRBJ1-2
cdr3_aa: CASSYVGGGSYGYTF
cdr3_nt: TGTGCCAGCAGTTACGTGGGAGGGGGAAGTTATGGCTACACCTTC

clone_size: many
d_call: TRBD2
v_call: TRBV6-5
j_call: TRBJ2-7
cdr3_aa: CASSYSGGPYEQYF
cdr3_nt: TGTGCCAGCAGTTATAGCGGGGGGCCCTACGAGCAGTACTTC

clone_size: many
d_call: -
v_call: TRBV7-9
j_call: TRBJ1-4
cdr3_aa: CASSLGTGTMALFF
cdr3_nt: TGTGCCAGCAGCTTAGGAACAGGGACCATGGCTCTGTTTTTT

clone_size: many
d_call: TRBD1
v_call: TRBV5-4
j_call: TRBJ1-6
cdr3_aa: CASSGDREDIYNSPLHF
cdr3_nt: TGTGCCAGCAGCGGCGACAGGGAAGATATCTATAATTCACCCCTCCACTTT

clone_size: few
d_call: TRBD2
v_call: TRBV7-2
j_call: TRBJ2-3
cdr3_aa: CASSSPLAGFTDTQYF
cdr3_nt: TGTGCCAGCAGCTCCCCTCTAGCGGGCTTCACAGATACGCAGTATTTT